The rows below give T cell receptor beta chains drawn from one sample of a study of blood T cells in healthy people across ages. TCRdb re-called the 5' RACE reads through MiXCR, storing one row per CDR3 protein. Of about 1.8 million distinct CDR3 sequences listed, about 50% are singletons. Material for sequencing was blood. These receptors were taken from a woman aged 35 to 49 in good health. The CDR3 runs from the conserved cysteine through the conserved F or W. The order of the fields is J gene, V gene, D gene, clone size, CDR3 DNA, CDR3 protein. A D gene is named only where the DNA matches it firmly. Part of the rows lack a size; the others show once, few, many or a class for expanded clones.

j_gene: TRBJ2-4; v_gene: TRBV6-2/TRBV6-3; d_gene: TRBD1; abundance: once; CDR3nt: TGTGCCAGCAAAGGATCGGACAGGGCGGTAGAAGCCAAAAACATTCAGTACTTC; CDR3aa: CASKGSDRAVEAKNIQYF
j_gene: TRBJ2-1; v_gene: TRBV20-1; d_gene: .; abundance: .; CDR3nt: TGCAGGGGGGCAGGGAGCGATGAGCAGTTCTTC; CDR3aa: CRGAGSDEQFF
j_gene: TRBJ2-4; v_gene: TRBV4-3; d_gene: .; abundance: .; CDR3nt: TGCGCCAGCAGCCAAGACCCAGGGGATTATCCCAAAAACATTCAGTACTTC; CDR3aa: CASSQDPGDYPKNIQYF
j_gene: TRBJ2-5; v_gene: TRBV5-1; d_gene: .; abundance: .; CDR3nt: TGCGCCAGTCGACCCCCTCCGTTTGAGACCCAGTACTTC; CDR3aa: CASRPPPFETQYF
j_gene: TRBJ2-3; v_gene: TRBV3-1; d_gene: .; abundance: .; CDR3nt: TGTGCCAGCAGCCAAGAACCGGACAGCTCCTTTGCGCAGTATTTT; CDR3aa: CASSQEPDSSFAQYF
j_gene: TRBJ2-3; v_gene: TRBV28; d_gene: TRBD1; abundance: .; CDR3nt: TGTGCCAGCAGTTTAAGTAGGGGGCTCGGTACGCAGTATTTT; CDR3aa: CASSLSRGLGTQYF
j_gene: TRBJ2-5; v_gene: TRBV10-1; d_gene: .; abundance: .; CDR3nt: TGCGCCAGCAGTGAATCAGGCCGAGGGGAGACCCAGTACTTC; CDR3aa: CASSESGRGETQYF
j_gene: TRBJ2-3; v_gene: TRBV6-2/TRBV6-3; d_gene: .; abundance: .; CDR3nt: TGTGCCAGCAGTTACTCACGGTGGGGATACACAGATACGCAGTATTTT; CDR3aa: CASSYSRWGYTDTQYF
j_gene: TRBJ2-5; v_gene: TRBV7-7; d_gene: .; abundance: few; CDR3nt: TGTGCTAGCAGCCTAGACAGACTCCAAGAGACCCAGTACTTC; CDR3aa: CASSLDRLQETQYF
j_gene: TRBJ1-4; v_gene: TRBV13; d_gene: .; abundance: few; CDR3nt: TGTGCCAGCAGCTGGGGCCCAGGAGTCGGGGTCGAGAAACTGTTTTTT; CDR3aa: CASSWGPGVGVEKLFF
j_gene: TRBJ2-3; v_gene: TRBV20-1; d_gene: TRBD2; abundance: .; CDR3nt: TGCAGTGCCGCGCCCCCCTTAGCGGGGGGTAGATCAACGCAGTATTTT; CDR3aa: CSAAPPLAGGRSTQYF
j_gene: TRBJ2-3; v_gene: TRBV5-1; d_gene: .; abundance: .; CDR3nt: TGCGCCAGCAGCTTCCGGACAGCCGGGGCGACCGATACGCAGTATTTT; CDR3aa: CASSFRTAGATDTQYF
j_gene: TRBJ2-1; v_gene: TRBV7-2; d_gene: .; abundance: .; CDR3nt: TGTGCCAGCAGCCCCCCCCAGGGTACCAGGCGGGAGCAGTTCTTC; CDR3aa: CASSPPQGTRREQFF
j_gene: TRBJ2-7; v_gene: TRBV7-8; d_gene: .; abundance: few; CDR3nt: TGTGCCAGCAGGAAAAACAGGGCATCCTACGAGCAGTACTTC; CDR3aa: CASRKNRASYEQYF
j_gene: TRBJ2-4; v_gene: TRBV4-2; d_gene: .; abundance: few; CDR3nt: TGTGCCAGCAGCCAGAAAGCGGGTGAGGCCAAAAACATTCAGTACTTC; CDR3aa: CASSQKAGEAKNIQYF
j_gene: TRBJ2-3; v_gene: TRBV6-1; d_gene: .; abundance: .; CDR3nt: TGTGCCAGCAGTGAAAGGGCCTTGGACCGCCGCACAGATACGCAGTATTTT; CDR3aa: CASSERALDRRTDTQYF
j_gene: TRBJ1-2; v_gene: TRBV29-1; d_gene: .; abundance: few; CDR3nt: TGCAGCGCTCGGGTCCCCTCTACCTACTATGGCTACACCTTC; CDR3aa: CSARVPSTYYGYTF
j_gene: TRBJ2-3; v_gene: TRBV6-1; d_gene: TRBD1; abundance: few; CDR3nt: TGTGCCAGCAGGCGGCAGGGGGCTACTACTATTACGGCAGATACGCAGTATTTT; CDR3aa: CASRRQGATTITADTQYF
j_gene: TRBJ2-3; v_gene: TRBV20-1; d_gene: .; abundance: .; CDR3nt: TGCAGTGTTAGGGGAGGCGTGAAGGGGGATACGCAGTATTTT; CDR3aa: CSVRGGVKGDTQYF
j_gene: TRBJ1-3; v_gene: TRBV20-1; d_gene: .; abundance: few; CDR3nt: TGCAGTGCTCCAGGGGCGCAAGGAAACACCATATATTTT; CDR3aa: CSAPGAQGNTIYF
j_gene: TRBJ2-3; v_gene: TRBV5-4; d_gene: TRBD1; abundance: .; CDR3nt: TGTGCCAGCAGCTTGGGAGACAGGGGATATGACACAGATACGCAGTATTTT; CDR3aa: CASSLGDRGYDTDTQYF
j_gene: TRBJ2-1; v_gene: TRBV9; d_gene: TRBD1; abundance: .; CDR3nt: TGTGCCAGCAGCGAGACAGGGGGAGTGCAGTTCTTC; CDR3aa: CASSETGGVQFF
j_gene: TRBJ2-6; v_gene: TRBV28; d_gene: TRBD1; abundance: .; CDR3nt: TGTGCCAGCACAAAGACAGGGGGTATTGGGGCCAACGTCCTGACTTTC; CDR3aa: CASTKTGGIGANVLTF
j_gene: TRBJ1-2; v_gene: TRBV2; d_gene: .; abundance: few; CDR3nt: TGTGCCAGCAGTGACCCAGCTAACTATGGCTACACCTTC; CDR3aa: CASSDPANYGYTF
j_gene: TRBJ2-7; v_gene: TRBV3-1; d_gene: TRBD1; abundance: .; CDR3nt: TGTGCCAGCAGCCAAGCGGTGGCCCGGGACAGCGAGCAGTACTTC; CDR3aa: CASSQAVARDSEQYF
j_gene: TRBJ2-3; v_gene: TRBV2; d_gene: TRBD1; abundance: .; CDR3nt: TGTGCCAGCGGAGACAGGGGTCAAGATACGCAGTATTTT; CDR3aa: CASGDRGQDTQYF
j_gene: TRBJ2-5; v_gene: TRBV20-1; d_gene: .; abundance: .; CDR3nt: TGCAGTGCTCCCCGCCAGGGACTGGAGACCCAGTACTTC; CDR3aa: CSAPRQGLETQYF
j_gene: TRBJ2-7; v_gene: TRBV10-1; d_gene: TRBD1; abundance: .; CDR3nt: TGCGCCAGCAGTGAGATCAGGGGGCAAAACGAGCAGTACTTC; CDR3aa: CASSEIRGQNEQYF
j_gene: TRBJ1-5; v_gene: TRBV6-6; d_gene: .; abundance: once; CDR3nt: TGTGCCAGCACCGCAGGCCCAATCAGCCAGCCCCAGCATTTT; CDR3aa: CASTAGPISQPQHF
j_gene: TRBJ2-5; v_gene: TRBV10-1; d_gene: TRBD1; abundance: .; CDR3nt: TGCGCCAGGGGAGAGGAACCGGGACAGGCCTTTAGGGACCAAGAGACCCAGTACTTC; CDR3aa: CARGEEPGQAFRDQETQYF
j_gene: TRBJ2-7; v_gene: TRBV15; d_gene: .; abundance: .; CDR3nt: TGTGCCACCAGCAGAGATTACGTAGAGCAGTACTTC; CDR3aa: CATSRDYVEQYF
j_gene: TRBJ2-3; v_gene: TRBV20-1; d_gene: TRBD2; abundance: few; CDR3nt: TGCAGTGCTAGAGATGAGGGGCAGGGACTAGCGGGGGGGAGCACAGATACGCAGTATTTT; CDR3aa: CSARDEGQGLAGGSTDTQYF
j_gene: TRBJ2-2; v_gene: TRBV29-1; d_gene: .; abundance: .; CDR3nt: TGCAGCGTCGACAGAGACAACACCGGGGAGCTGTTTTTT; CDR3aa: CSVDRDNTGELFF
j_gene: TRBJ1-1; v_gene: TRBV7-2; d_gene: .; abundance: few; CDR3nt: TGTGCCAGCAGCTCCCACCTGGGGGGGACTGAAGCTTTCTTT; CDR3aa: CASSSHLGGTEAFF
j_gene: TRBJ1-6; v_gene: TRBV20-1; d_gene: .; abundance: .; CDR3nt: TGCAGTGCTAGCAGGGTTTCACCCCTCCACTTT; CDR3aa: CSASRVSPLHF
j_gene: TRBJ2-1; v_gene: TRBV27; d_gene: .; abundance: .; CDR3nt: TGTGCCAGCAGTTTACCTTTAAATGAGCAGTTCTTC; CDR3aa: CASSLPLNEQFF
j_gene: TRBJ1-2; v_gene: TRBV4-1; d_gene: .; abundance: .; CDR3nt: TGCGCCAGCAGCCAAGGTGGCGGTCTAGGCTACACCTTC; CDR3aa: CASSQGGGLGYTF
j_gene: TRBJ2-1; v_gene: TRBV6-5; d_gene: .; abundance: once; CDR3nt: TGTGCCAGCAGTTACAGGTGGGATGAGCAGTTCTTC; CDR3aa: CASSYRWDEQFF
j_gene: TRBJ2-1; v_gene: TRBV20-1; d_gene: .; abundance: few; CDR3nt: TGCAGTGCTACGTTCGACTGGGGTGAGCAGTTCTTC; CDR3aa: CSATFDWGEQFF
j_gene: TRBJ1-2; v_gene: TRBV4-1; d_gene: .; abundance: few; CDR3nt: TGCGCCAGCAGCCAAGAACGCCTTTCCGGGACACTCGGCTACACCTTC; CDR3aa: CASSQERLSGTLGYTF
j_gene: TRBJ2-1; v_gene: TRBV20-1; d_gene: TRBD2; abundance: few; CDR3nt: TGCAGTGCTAGGGGACTAGCGAGTTACAATGAGCAGTTCTTC; CDR3aa: CSARGLASYNEQFF
j_gene: TRBJ2-5; v_gene: TRBV20-1; d_gene: .; abundance: .; CDR3nt: TGCAGTGCTAGGGGTTACACAAACAGAGAGACCCAGTACTTC; CDR3aa: CSARGYTNRETQYF
j_gene: TRBJ2-3; v_gene: TRBV4-3; d_gene: .; abundance: .; CDR3nt: TGCGCCAGCAGCCAAGATGGTCCCAGCGGAGCCACAGATACGCAGTATTTT; CDR3aa: CASSQDGPSGATDTQYF
j_gene: TRBJ2-5; v_gene: TRBV2; d_gene: TRBD1; abundance: .; CDR3nt: TGTGCCAGCAGTCTTCCGGGACAGGAAGAGACCCAGTACTTC; CDR3aa: CASSLPGQEETQYF
j_gene: TRBJ2-5; v_gene: TRBV6-2/TRBV6-3; d_gene: .; abundance: few; CDR3nt: TGTGCCAGCAGTTACTCCGGAGGGAAGGAGCAGTACTTC; CDR3aa: CASSYSGGKEQYF
j_gene: TRBJ2-3; v_gene: TRBV10-3; d_gene: .; abundance: .; CDR3nt: TGTGCCATCAGTGGTACAGGCGGAAGCACAGATACGCAGTATTTT; CDR3aa: CAISGTGGSTDTQYF